These T cell receptor beta chains were read from a single sample in a study of shared clonotypes between healthy human individuals. Some clones are missing from TCRdb's copy, which holds only in-frame ones; the method was immunoSEQ multiplex PCR. The table records roughly 2.5 million clones, more than 80% of them present only once. The specimen was naive CD4+ T cells sorted from blood. These receptors were obtained from a man between 18 and 29 years old in good health. The CDR3 runs from the conserved cysteine through the conserved F or W. The order of the fields is CDR3 protein, CDR3 DNA, J gene, D gene, V gene, clone size. A D gene is named only where the DNA matches it firmly. Part of the rows lack a size; the others show once, few, many or a class for expanded clones.

CAISERGGNEQYF | TGTGCCATCAGTGAAAGGGGGGGAAACGAGCAGTACTTC | TRBJ2-7 | NA | TRBV10-3 | NA
CASSLVGALTYNSPLHF | TGTGCCAGCAGCTTAGTCGGGGCCCTGACTTATAATTCACCCCTCCACTTT | TRBJ1-6 | NA | TRBV7-8 | NA
CASSYSRTSPYEQYF | TGTGCCAGCAGTTACTCGAGAACTAGTCCCTACGAGCAGTACTTC | TRBJ2-7 | NA | TRBV6-6 | NA
CASRTAGELFF | TGTGCCAGCAGGACAGCCGGGGAGCTGTTTTTT | TRBJ2-2 | NA | TRBV2 | NA
CASRLMGSGGRAFF | TGTGCCAGCAGACTTATGGGCTCAGGGGGACGAGCTTTCTTT | TRBJ1-1 | TRBD1 | TRBV27 | NA
CASSLLAPSSYNEQFF | TGTGCCAGCAGCTTGTTAGCGCCCAGCTCCTACAATGAGCAGTTCTTC | TRBJ2-1 | NA | TRBV11-1 | NA
CASSQDSGYGYTF | TGCGCCAGCAGCCAAGATAGCGGCTATGGCTACACCTTC | TRBJ1-2 | NA | TRBV4-1 | once
CASSEVGGQHSEQFF | TGTGCCAGCAGTGAAGTTGGGGGTCAGCATTCTGAGCAGTTCTTC | TRBJ2-1 | NA | TRBV6-1 | NA
CAWSVEGGTEAFF | TGTGCCTGGAGTGTGGAGGGAGGCACTGAAGCTTTCTTT | TRBJ1-1 | NA | TRBV30 | NA
CASSPRQSSWPQHF | TGTGCCAGCTCACCAAGACAGTCCTCCTGGCCCCAGCATTTT | TRBJ1-5 | NA | TRBV18 | NA
CASTQGGGGTEAFF | TGCGCCAGCACCCAGGGCGGAGGTGGCACTGAAGCTTTCTTT | TRBJ1-1 | NA | TRBV5-1 | NA
CAISWEGTGELFF | TGTGCCATCAGCTGGGAGGGGACCGGGGAGCTGTTTTTT | TRBJ2-2 | TRBD2 | TRBV10-3 | NA
CASSPGTVQETQYF | TGTGCCAGCTCACCTGGGACGGTTCAAGAGACCCAGTACTTC | TRBJ2-5 | NA | TRBV18 | NA
CASSLAAASTDTQYF | TGCGCCAGCAGCTTGGCAGCGGCTAGCACAGATACGCAGTATTTT | TRBJ2-3 | NA | TRBV5-1 | NA
CAGSLGYGYTF | TGTGCCGGATCTCTAGGCTATGGCTACACCTTC | TRBJ1-2 | NA | TRBV7-9 | NA
CASSPGTTAREQYF | TGTGCCAGCAGCCCCGGGACTACCGCCCGCGAGCAGTACTTC | TRBJ2-7 | TRBD2 | TRBV9 | NA
CASGPRNTGELFF | TGTGCCAGCGGCCCTAGGAACACCGGGGAGCTGTTTTTT | TRBJ2-2 | NA | TRBV14 | NA
CASSLAGSNQPQHF | TGTGCCAGCAGCTTAGCAGGGTCAAATCAGCCCCAGCATTTT | TRBJ1-5 | NA | TRBV7-9 | NA
CASSLVQVDGYTF | TGTGCCAGCAGCTTGGTTCAGGTGGATGGCTACACCTTC | TRBJ1-2 | NA | TRBV5-4 | NA
CAIRQGAGNEQYF | TGTGCCATCAGACAGGGGGCAGGTAACGAGCAGTACTTC | TRBJ2-7 | TRBD1 | TRBV10-3 | NA
CASSPGLLNTEAFF | TGTGCCAGCAGTCCGGGACTCCTGAACACTGAAGCTTTCTTT | TRBJ1-1 | NA | TRBV6-6 | NA
CASSTWTGASYEQYF | TGTGCCAGCAGTACTTGGACGGGGGCCTCTTACGAGCAGTACTTC | TRBJ2-7 | NA | TRBV6-1 | NA
CASSQVGQGGEKLFF | TGCGCCAGCAGCCAAGTGGGCCAGGGTGGAGAAAAACTGTTTTTT | TRBJ1-4 | NA | TRBV4-1 | NA
CASSFSAATNEKLFF | TGTGCCAGCAGCTTCTCGGCAGCAACTAATGAAAAACTGTTTTTT | TRBJ1-4 | NA | TRBV7-8 | once
CASSAPGATNEKLFF | TGTGCCAGCAGTGCCCCCGGGGCAACTAATGAAAAACTGTTTTTT | TRBJ1-4 | NA | TRBV25-1 | once